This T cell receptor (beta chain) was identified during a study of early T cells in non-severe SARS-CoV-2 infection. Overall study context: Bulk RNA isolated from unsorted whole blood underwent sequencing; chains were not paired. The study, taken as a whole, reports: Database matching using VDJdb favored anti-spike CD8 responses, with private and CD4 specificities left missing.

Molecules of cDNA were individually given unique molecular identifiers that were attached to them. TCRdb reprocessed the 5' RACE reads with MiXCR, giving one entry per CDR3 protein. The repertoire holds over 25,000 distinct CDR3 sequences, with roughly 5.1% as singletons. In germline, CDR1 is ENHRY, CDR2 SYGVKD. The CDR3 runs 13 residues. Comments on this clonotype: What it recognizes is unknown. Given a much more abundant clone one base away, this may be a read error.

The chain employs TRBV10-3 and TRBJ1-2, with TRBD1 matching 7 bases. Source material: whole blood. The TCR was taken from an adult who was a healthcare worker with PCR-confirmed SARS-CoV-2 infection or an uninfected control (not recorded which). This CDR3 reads CTISESQGDGYTF. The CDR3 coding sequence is TGTACCATCAGTGAGTCCCAGGGGGATGGCTACACCTTC.